The 3 T cell receptor beta chains presented below share a single source sample, sequenced in a study of T cell responses to AZD1222 COVID-19 vaccine. Measured with immunoSEQ multiplex PCR; TCRdb has only the in-frame clones, and not every one. There are about 42,000 clones in the sample; around 89% occur only once, and around 25% lies in the top ten. The sequences come from peripheral blood, collected 28 days after the second AZD1222 dose. The receptors come from an adult who received the AZD1222 COVID-19 vaccine.

This clone was observed once. One junction end disagrees with the germline gene, perhaps due to a read error. This chain connects TRBV3-1 (or the pseudogene TRBV3-2) to TRBJ1-1; 7 positions agree with TRBD1. This CDR3 has 15 amino acids. CDR1 is LGHDT, CDR2 YNNKEL, per germline (reference sequence). The DNA for the CDR3 is TGTCCCAGCAGCCACGACTCCGCGGTAGGGGGCGAAGCTTTCTTT. This encodes CPSSHDSAVGGEAFF.

This CDR3 is CASSLARTGEVEAFF. In DNA form, the CDR3 reads TGTGCCAGCAGCTTGGCCCGGACAGGGGAGGTTGAAGCTTTCTTT. V gene TRBV5-5 combines with J gene TRBJ1-1; 9 bases are shared with TRBD1. J lost 7 bases, V lost 0 bases, and 7 bases had no gene match. The germline CDR1 and CDR2 sequences are SGHKS and YYEKEE (reference sequence). CDR3 size: 15 residues.

The V gene is TRBV10-2, the J gene TRBJ1-3, with D unresolved. This CDR3 has 11 residues. Looked up from germline, CDR1 is WSHSY and CDR2 is SAAADI. Trimming removed 3 bases at V and 4 bases at J, with 1 base between. CDR3 nucleotide sequence: TGCGCCAGCAGTGACGGAAACACCATATATTTT. Its protein is CASSDGNTIYF.